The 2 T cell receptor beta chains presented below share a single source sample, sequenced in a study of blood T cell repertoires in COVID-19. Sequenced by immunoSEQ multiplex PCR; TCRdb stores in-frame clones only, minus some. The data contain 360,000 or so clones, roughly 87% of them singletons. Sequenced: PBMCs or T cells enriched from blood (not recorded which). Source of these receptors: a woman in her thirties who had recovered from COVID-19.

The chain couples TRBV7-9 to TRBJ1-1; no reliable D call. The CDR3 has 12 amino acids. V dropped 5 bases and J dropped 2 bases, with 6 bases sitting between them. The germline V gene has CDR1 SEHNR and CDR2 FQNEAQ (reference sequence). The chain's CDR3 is CASSIRNTEAFF. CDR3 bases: TGTGCCAGCAGCATCAGAAACACTGAAGCTTTCTTT. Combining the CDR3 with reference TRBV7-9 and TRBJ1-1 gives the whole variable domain DTGVSQNPRHKITKRGQNVTFRCDPISEHNRLYWYRQTLGQGPEFLTYFQNEAQLEKSRLLSDRFSAERPKGSFSTLEIQRTEQGDSAMYLCASSIRNTEAFFGQGTRLTVV.

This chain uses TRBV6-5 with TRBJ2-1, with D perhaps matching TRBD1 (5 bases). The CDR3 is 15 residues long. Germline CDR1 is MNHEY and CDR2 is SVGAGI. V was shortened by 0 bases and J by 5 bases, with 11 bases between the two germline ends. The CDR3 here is CASSYSRTSDNEQFF. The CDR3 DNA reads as TGTGCCAGCAGTTACTCCCGGACATCCGACAATGAGCAGTTCTTC.